The clone carrying this T cell receptor beta chain was seen a handful of times. This sample stems from a study of blood T cell repertoires in COVID-19. Study in general: COVID-19 samples collected from the United States, Italy and Spain covered acute and convalescent phases.

Trimming took 4 bases from V and 7 from J; bases not matched to a gene: 6. Germline CDR1 is KGHSH and CDR2 is LQKENI. The length of the CDR3 is 13 residues. TCRdb's copy holds only in-frame clones and misses some; the assay was immunoSEQ multiplex PCR. The sample has roughly 270,000 clones, roughly 85% seen once; the top ten hold about 2.3%. The sequenced sample consisted of PBMCs or T cells enriched from blood (not recorded which). This sequence joins TRBV18 and TRBJ1-1; 7 nucleotides line up with TRBD1. The origin of this receptor is a woman aged 45-65 years who had recovered from COVID-19. The CDR3 DNA reads as TGTGCCAGCTCACAGGGGGCCGAGGGTGAAGCTTTCTTT. The encoded protein is CASSQGAEGEAFF.